This T cell receptor (beta chain) was found in a study of read filtering for tumor transcriptome and immune sequencing. Molecular barcoded adaptors covering alpha/delta and beta/gamma chains were used on around 370 ng RNA. TCRdb passed the reads through MiXCR, listing each CDR3 protein once. The sample shows 48,000 or so distinct CDR3 sequences, around 19% of them seen only once. In its sample, this clonotype was seen many times. Germline CDR1 SGHTA, CDR2 FQGNSA. V gave up 3 bases and J gave up 5 bases, with 11 bases separating them. The CDR3 covers 14 residues. This sequence joins TRBV7-2 and TRBJ2-1; tentative D call: TRBD2 (5 bases). This receptor was identified in a donor aged 40 or over with multiple myeloma. Sequences were obtained from a population of CD138-negative cells sorted from bone marrow. The CDR3 DNA reads as TGTGCCAGCAGCTTGGACTTTAGCGACAATGAGCAGTTCTTC. Amino acids: CASSLDFSDNEQFF. Full variable domain (rest looked up from reference TRBV7-2 and TRBJ2-1): GAGVSQSPSNKVTEKGKDVELRCDPISGHTALYWYRQSLGQGLEFLIYFQGNSAPDKSGLPSDRFSAERTGGSVSTLTIQRTQQEDSAVYLCASSLDFSDNEQFFGPGTRLTVL.